This T cell receptor beta chain comes out of a study of technical replicates of blood from several donors. The CDR3 is 15 amino acids. Trimming took 0 bases from V and 7 from J, leaving 13 bases between them. The germline CDR1 and CDR2 sequences are SGHRS and YFSETQ. Assay: immunoSEQ multiplex PCR; the TCRdb copy retains only in-frame clones and omits some. The sample carries 84,000 or so clones, 90% to 95% recorded once. The clonotype was recovered from a human donor in good health. V and J are TRBV5-1 and TRBJ2-2; D is possibly TRBD2 (6 bases). Sample: T cells isolated from PBMCs. The CDR3 nucleotides are TGCGCCAGCAGCTTGGTGGCGGGATCCGGCGGGGAGCTGTTTTTT. Translated, it gives CASSLVAGSGGELFF.